The 15 T cell receptor beta chains below were found in one sample sequenced in a study of T cell responses to AZD1222 COVID-19 vaccine. The assay was immunoSEQ multiplex PCR, and TCRdb's table has in-frame clones only and misses some. This table has tens of thousands of clones, 75% to 95% appearing once. The sample consisted of peripheral blood, taken 28 days after the second AZD1222 dose. The receptors stem from an adult who received the AZD1222 COVID-19 vaccine.

V is TRBV13 and J is TRBJ1-2; a possible D gene is TRBD1 (6 bases). This CDR3 is built from 15 residues. The germline gives CDR1 PRHDT, CDR2 FYEKMQ (reference sequence). Trimming pared 5 bases from V and 8 bases from J, leaving 21 bases between. The CDR3 coding sequence is TGTGCCAGCAGCCTGAACAGGGCAAAAACTTTCGGCTACACCTTC. This translates into CASSLNRAKTFGYTF.

This clone appeared a single time. V gene TRBV6-6 combines with J gene TRBJ1-5, with D uncertain. CDR3 length equals 13 residues. The germline CDR1 and CDR2 sequences are MNHNY and SVGAGI (reference sequence). The V and J ends lost 5 bases and 4 bases respectively, with 9 bases between them. The DNA for the CDR3 is TGTGCCAGCAGTCAGAACCCTAATCAGCCCCAGCATTTT. Protein product: CASSQNPNQPQHF.

This clone has a handful of counts. Here the CDR3 DNA reads TGTGCCAGCAGCTTTGGCAGACCTGACTACGAGCAGTACTTC. Its translation: CASSFGRPDYEQYF. The chain is built from TRBV5-5 and TRBJ2-7, with D uncertain. Looked up from germline, CDR1 is SGHKS and CDR2 is YYEKEE (reference sequence). Trimming removed 2 bases from V and 3 bases from J, with 12 bases in between. CDR3 size: 14 residues.

This clone is medium-sized (0.01 to 0.1%). The chain is built from TRBV25-1 and TRBJ2-7; D ambiguous. The CDR3 totals 11 residues. Looked up from germline, CDR1 is MGHDK and CDR2 is SYGVNS. Trimming pared 11 bases from V and 2 bases from J, leaving 10 bases between. CDR3 in amino acids: CAVTFPYEQYF. CDR3 DNA sequence: TGTGCCGTCACATTTCCCTACGAGCAGTACTTC.

V and J are TRBV7-9 and TRBJ1-4; no firm D call. V was pared by 1 base and J by 6 bases, with 9 bases between. Germline-derived CDR1 and CDR2 are SEHNR and FQNEAQ (reference sequence). This CDR3 is built from 14 residues. In DNA form, the CDR3 reads TGTGCCAGCAGCTTAGTATCCTCCGATGAAAAACTGTTTTTT. Translated: CASSLVSSDEKLFF.

V is TRBV28 and J is TRBJ1-2; perhaps TRBD1 as D (6 bases). Trimming stripped 8 bases from V and 8 bases from J, with 18 bases between. This CDR3 spans 13 amino acids. Germline-derived CDR1 and CDR2 are MDHEN and SYDVKM. The CDR3 sequence is CASSTLGARGYTF. DNA for the CDR3: TGTGCCAGCTCCACCCTGGGGGCTCGAGGCTACACCTTC.

The V gene is TRBV5-1, the J gene TRBJ1-3; D is undetermined. V lost 4 bases to trimming and J lost 0 bases, with 11 bases between them. Germline CDR1 reads SGHRS; CDR2 reads YFSETQ. The CDR3 loop spans 15 amino acids. The DNA for the CDR3 is TGCGCCAGCAGCCCGCTTGTTCGCTCTGGAAACACCATATATTTT. Translated, it gives CASSPLVRSGNTIYF. Looking up the rest from reference TRBV5-1 and TRBJ1-3 gives the full variable domain: KAGVTQTPRYLIKTRGQQVTLSCSPISGHRSVSWYQQTPGQGLQFLFEYFSETQRNKGNFPGRFSGRQFSNSRSEMNVSTLELGDSALYLCASSPLVRSGNTIYFGEGSWLTVV.

In DNA form, the CDR3 reads TGTGCCAGCAGCCCCGGGGACAGGCGTAACACTGAAGCTTTCTTT. Encoded protein: CASSPGDRRNTEAFF. V gene TRBV5-6 combines with J gene TRBJ1-1; 8 bases align to TRBD1. V lost 4 bases to trimming and J lost 2 bases; unmatched junction nucleotides: 7. Germline V gives CDR1 SGHDT, CDR2 YYEEEE. CDR3 size: 15 residues. The full variable domain, in which reference TRBV5-6 and TRBJ1-1 provide the parts outside the CDR3, is DAGVTQSPTHLIKTRGQQVTLRCSPKSGHDTVSWYQQALGQGPQFIFQYYEEEERQRGNFPDRFSGHQFPNYSSELNVNALLLGDSALYLCASSPGDRRNTEAFFGQGTRLTVV.

The chain has TRBV5-1 and TRBJ2-3; TRBD2 matches 15 bases. Germline loops: CDR1 SGHRS, CDR2 YFSETQ. V gave up 2 bases and J gave up 2 bases; unmatched junction bases: 6. This CDR3 is 18 amino acids long. CDR3 in DNA: TGCGCCAGCAGCTTTGGACTAGCGGGAGGGCCGTACACAGATACGCAGTATTTT. As protein: CASSFGLAGGPYTDTQYF.

V is TRBV19 and J is TRBJ1-1; 7 bases fit TRBD1. The germline CDR1 and CDR2 sequences are LNHDA and SQIVND (reference sequence). J lost 7 bases, V lost 7 bases, and 3 bases had no gene match. The CDR3 runs 11 residues. Here the CDR3 reads CASNDRVEAFF. CDR3 nucleotides: TGTGCCAGTAATGACAGGGTTGAAGCTTTCTTT.

This chain connects TRBV15 to TRBJ2-1; TRBD2 matches 7 bases. Germline-derived CDR1 and CDR2 are LNHNV and YYDKDF (reference sequence). CDR3 size: 18 residues. J lost 0 bases, V lost 0 bases, and 8 bases had no gene match. CDR3 residues: CATSRDTWGGSSYNEQFF. In DNA form, the CDR3 reads TGTGCCACCAGCAGAGACACCTGGGGCGGGAGCTCCTACAATGAGCAGTTCTTC.

This clone has only one observation. The rearrangement uses TRBV6-4 and TRBJ1-2; 7 bases match TRBD1. Germline V gene lookup returns CDR1 MRHNA and CDR2 SNTAGT. V shed 2 bases, J shed 11 bases, and the junction held 14 bases outside the gene matches. This CDR3 has 15 residues. CDR3 bases: TGTGCCAGCAGTGACAGGGGGCCCGCCGGTGGGGTTTACACCTTC. Protein product: CASSDRGPAGGVYTF.

This CDR3 is CASSLSDTQYF. The CDR3 nucleotides are TGTGCCAGCAGTTTATCAGATACGCAGTATTTT. The V and J genes are TRBV28 and TRBJ2-3; no reliable D call. CDR1 is MDHEN and CDR2 is SYDVKM in the germline V gene. CDR3 size: 11 residues. V gave up 1 base and J gave up 4 bases, with 0 bases separating them.

This sequence joins TRBV19 and TRBJ2-5, with 8 bases matching TRBD1. With V trimmed by 5 bases and J by 2 bases, 7 bases remained unmatched. The CDR3 runs to 15 residues. Germline V CDR1 and CDR2: LNHDA, SQIVND (reference sequence). DNA for the CDR3: TGTGCCAGTAGTCCCCGGACAGGGCTACAAGAGACCCAGTACTTC. It codes for CASSPRTGLQETQYF.

This CDR3 is CASSKPQGRNTGELFF. The CDR3 nucleotides are TGTGCCAGCAGCAAACCTCAGGGTCGGAACACCGGGGAGCTGTTTTTT. The chain is built from TRBV21-1 and TRBJ2-2; TRBD1, the table's D call, lacks a check against the DNA. TRBV21-1 is a recognized pseudogene. This CDR3 contains 16 residues.